This T cell receptor beta chain stems from a study of blood T cell repertoires in COVID-19. Study-level information: Samples of COVID-19 (acute and convalescent) were obtained from the United States, Italy and Spain.

V shed 6 bases and J 0 bases; nucleotides not matched to a gene: 9. Looked up from germline, CDR1 is SEHNR and CDR2 is FQNEAQ (reference sequence). This CDR3 is built from 16 residues. The repertoire was sequenced with immunoSEQ multiplex PCR; TCRdb's copy has only in-frame clones and lacks some. Of approximately 260,000 clones in the sample, 70% to 90% were seen once. Material for sequencing was peripheral blood. The sequence was collected from a middle-aged woman with acute or convalescent COVID-19. The rearrangement uses TRBV7-9 and TRBJ1-1, with 8 bases that match TRBD1. Here the CDR3 DNA reads TGTGCCAGCAGGCAGGGGGCGGAGGGGGTGAACACTGAAGCTTTCTTT. This encodes CASRQGAEGVNTEAFF.